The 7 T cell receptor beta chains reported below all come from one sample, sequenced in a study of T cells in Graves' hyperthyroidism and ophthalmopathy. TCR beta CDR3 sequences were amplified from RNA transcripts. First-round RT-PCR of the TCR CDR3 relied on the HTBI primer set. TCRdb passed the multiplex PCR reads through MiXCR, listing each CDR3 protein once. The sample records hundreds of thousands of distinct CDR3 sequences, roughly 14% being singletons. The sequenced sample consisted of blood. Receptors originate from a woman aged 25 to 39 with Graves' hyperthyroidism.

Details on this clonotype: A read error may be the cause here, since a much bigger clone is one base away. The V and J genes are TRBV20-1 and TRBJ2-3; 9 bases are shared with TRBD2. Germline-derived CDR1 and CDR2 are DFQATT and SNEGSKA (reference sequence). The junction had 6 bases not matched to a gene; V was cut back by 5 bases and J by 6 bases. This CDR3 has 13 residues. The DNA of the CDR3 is TGCAGTGCTCTTAGCGGGGGATGGGATACGCAGTATTTT. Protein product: CSALSGGWDTQYF.

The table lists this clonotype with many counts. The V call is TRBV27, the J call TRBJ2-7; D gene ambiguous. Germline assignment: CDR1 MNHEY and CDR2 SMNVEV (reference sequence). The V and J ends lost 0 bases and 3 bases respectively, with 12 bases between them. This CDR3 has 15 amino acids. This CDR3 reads CASSLSWEPFYEQYF. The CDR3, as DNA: TGTGCCAGCAGTTTATCTTGGGAACCGTTCTACGAGCAGTACTTC.

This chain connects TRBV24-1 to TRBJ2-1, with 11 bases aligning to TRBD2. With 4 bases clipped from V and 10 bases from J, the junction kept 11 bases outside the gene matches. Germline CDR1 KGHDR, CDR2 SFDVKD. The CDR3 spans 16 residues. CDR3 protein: CATSEMIAGGAYEQFF. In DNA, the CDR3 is TGTGCCACCAGTGAAATGATAGCGGGAGGGGCGTACGAGCAGTTCTTC.

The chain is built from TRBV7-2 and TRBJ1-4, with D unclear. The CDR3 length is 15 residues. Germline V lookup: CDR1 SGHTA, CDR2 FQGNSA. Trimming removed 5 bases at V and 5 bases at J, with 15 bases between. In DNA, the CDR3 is TGTGCCAGCAGCAGAAACGGCCCCCCAAATGAAAAACTGTTTTTT. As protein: CASSRNGPPNEKLFF.

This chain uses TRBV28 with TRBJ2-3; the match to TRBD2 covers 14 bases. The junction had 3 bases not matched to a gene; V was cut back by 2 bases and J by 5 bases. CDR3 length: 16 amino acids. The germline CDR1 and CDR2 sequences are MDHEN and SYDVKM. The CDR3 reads CASSLGTSGRRDTQYF. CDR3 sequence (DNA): TGTGCCAGCAGTTTAGGGACTAGCGGGAGACGAGATACGCAGTATTTT.

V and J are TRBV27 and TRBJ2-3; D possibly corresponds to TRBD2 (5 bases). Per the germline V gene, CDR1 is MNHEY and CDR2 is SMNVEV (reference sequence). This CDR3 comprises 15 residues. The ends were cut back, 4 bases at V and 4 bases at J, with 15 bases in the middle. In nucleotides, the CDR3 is TGTGCCAGCAGTTCCTCGGGATCCCGGTCAGATACGCAGTATTTT. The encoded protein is CASSSSGSRSDTQYF.

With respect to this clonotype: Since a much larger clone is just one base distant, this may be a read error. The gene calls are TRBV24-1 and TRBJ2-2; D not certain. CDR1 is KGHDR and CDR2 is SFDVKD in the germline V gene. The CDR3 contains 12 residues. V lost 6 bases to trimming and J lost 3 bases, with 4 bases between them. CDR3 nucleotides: TGTGCCACCAGTTTTGACACCGGGGAGCTGTTTTTT. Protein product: CATSFDTGELFF.